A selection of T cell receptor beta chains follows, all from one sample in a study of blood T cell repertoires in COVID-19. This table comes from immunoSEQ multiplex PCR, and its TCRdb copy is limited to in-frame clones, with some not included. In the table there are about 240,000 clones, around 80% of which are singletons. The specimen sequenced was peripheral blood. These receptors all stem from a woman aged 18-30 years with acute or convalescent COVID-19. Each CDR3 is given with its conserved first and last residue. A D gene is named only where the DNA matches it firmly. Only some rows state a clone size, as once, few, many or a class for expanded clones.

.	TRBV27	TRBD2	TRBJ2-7	CASSFSGVPYEQYF	TGTGCCAGCAGTTTCAGCGGGGTGCCCTACGAGCAGTACTTC
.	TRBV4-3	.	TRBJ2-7	CASSPDGTSLRGQYF	TGCGCCAGCAGCCCTGACGGGACATCCCTACGAGGGCAGTACTTC
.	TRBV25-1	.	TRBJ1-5	CASSFGANQPQHF	TGTGCCAGCAGTTTCGGAGCCAATCAGCCCCAGCATTTT
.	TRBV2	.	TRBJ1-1	CASRDHTGMNTEAFF	TGTGCCAGCAGAGACCATACAGGGATGAACACTGAAGCTTTCTTT
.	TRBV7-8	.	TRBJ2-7	CASSLLRAGNSYEQYF	TGTGCCAGCAGCTTATTACGGGCAGGGAATTCTTACGAGCAGTACTTC
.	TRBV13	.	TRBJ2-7	CASSFTGFYEQYF	TGTGCCAGCAGCTTCACAGGCTTTTACGAGCAGTACTTC
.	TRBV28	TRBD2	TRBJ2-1	CASSLFVQGTSGRSRVHEQFF	TGTGCCAGCAGTTTATTCGTTCAGGGGACTAGCGGGAGGAGTAGGGTGCATGAGCAGTTCTTC
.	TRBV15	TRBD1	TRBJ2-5	CATSRRDRGRISGTQYF	TGTGCCACCAGCAGAAGGGACAGGGGAAGGATCTCGGGGACCCAGTACTTC
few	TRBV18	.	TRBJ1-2	CASSPQGDRGYTF	TGTGCCAGCTCACCACAGGGAGATCGGGGCTACACCTTC
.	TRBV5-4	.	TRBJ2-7	CASSYLDSYSEQYF	TGTGCCAGCAGCTACTTAGACAGTTACTCCGAGCAGTACTTC
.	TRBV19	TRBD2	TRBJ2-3	CASRLSGRASDTQYF	TGTGCCAGTAGGCTTAGCGGGAGGGCCTCAGATACGCAGTATTTT
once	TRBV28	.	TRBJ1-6	CASGEGWNSPLHF	TGTGCCAGCGGGGAGGGGTGGAATTCACCCCTCCACTTT
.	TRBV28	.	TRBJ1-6	CASSLLTWEGANSPLHF	TGTGCCAGCAGTTTATTAACTTGGGAGGGTGCGAATTCACCCCTCCACTTT
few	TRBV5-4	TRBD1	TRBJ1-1	CASSLRTGTPNTEAFF	TGTGCCAGCAGCTTGCGGACAGGTACTCCGAACACTGAAGCTTTCTTT
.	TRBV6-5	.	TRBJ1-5	CASSSQGQPQHF	TGTGCCAGCAGTTCCCAGGGCCAGCCCCAGCATTTT
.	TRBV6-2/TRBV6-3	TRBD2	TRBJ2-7	CASSYGLADSYEQYF	TGTGCCAGCAGTTACGGGCTAGCGGACTCCTACGAGCAGTACTTC
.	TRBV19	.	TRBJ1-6	CASSIEGWSSYNSPLHF	TGTGCCAGTAGTATAGAAGGCTGGAGCTCCTATAATTCACCCCTCCACTTT
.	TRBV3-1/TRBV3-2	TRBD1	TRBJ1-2	CASSQRPTGDGYTF	TGTGCCAGCAGCCAGCGCCCCACAGGGGATGGCTACACCTTC
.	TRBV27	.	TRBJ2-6	CASSLSGANVLTF	TGTGCCAGCAGCCTCTCTGGGGCCAACGTCCTGACTTTC
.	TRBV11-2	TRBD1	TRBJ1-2	CASGQGANNYGYTF	TGTGCCAGCGGACAGGGGGCTAATAACTATGGCTACACCTTC
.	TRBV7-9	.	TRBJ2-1	CASSYLDSSSYNEQFF	TGTGCCAGCAGCTACCTGGACAGCAGCTCCTACAATGAGCAGTTCTTC
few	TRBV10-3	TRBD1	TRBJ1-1	CAISESTGGLGAFF	TGTGCCATCAGTGAGTCAACAGGGGGCTTAGGGGCTTTCTTT
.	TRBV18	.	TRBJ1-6	CASSPPGSVWSPLHF	TGTGCCAGCTCACCACCAGGGAGCGTTTGGTCACCCCTCCACTTT
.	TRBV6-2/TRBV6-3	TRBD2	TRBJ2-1	CASSYHAGGQSEQFF	TGTGCCAGCAGTTATCACGCGGGAGGCCAAAGTGAGCAGTTCTTC
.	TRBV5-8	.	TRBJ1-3	CASSLAGNSGNTIYF	TGTGCCAGCAGCTTGGCCGGGAACTCTGGAAACACCATATATTTT
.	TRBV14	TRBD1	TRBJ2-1	CASSQVIFNWGQGFYNEQFF	TGTGCCAGCAGCCAAGTAATTTTCAATTGGGGACAGGGATTTTACAATGAGCAGTTCTTC
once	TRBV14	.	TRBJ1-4	CASSQEGRVAEKLFF	TGTGCCAGCAGCCAAGAGGGCAGGGTGGCGGAAAAACTGTTTTTT
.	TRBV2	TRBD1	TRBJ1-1	CASSEDRGPEAFF	TGTGCCAGCAGTGAAGACAGGGGGCCTGAAGCTTTCTTT
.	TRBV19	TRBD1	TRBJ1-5	CASNRDREIYQPQHF	TGTGCCAGTAACAGGGACAGGGAGATATATCAGCCCCAGCATTTT
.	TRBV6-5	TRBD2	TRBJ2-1	CASSGTSINEQFF	TGTGCCAGCAGCGGGACTAGCATAAATGAGCAGTTCTTC